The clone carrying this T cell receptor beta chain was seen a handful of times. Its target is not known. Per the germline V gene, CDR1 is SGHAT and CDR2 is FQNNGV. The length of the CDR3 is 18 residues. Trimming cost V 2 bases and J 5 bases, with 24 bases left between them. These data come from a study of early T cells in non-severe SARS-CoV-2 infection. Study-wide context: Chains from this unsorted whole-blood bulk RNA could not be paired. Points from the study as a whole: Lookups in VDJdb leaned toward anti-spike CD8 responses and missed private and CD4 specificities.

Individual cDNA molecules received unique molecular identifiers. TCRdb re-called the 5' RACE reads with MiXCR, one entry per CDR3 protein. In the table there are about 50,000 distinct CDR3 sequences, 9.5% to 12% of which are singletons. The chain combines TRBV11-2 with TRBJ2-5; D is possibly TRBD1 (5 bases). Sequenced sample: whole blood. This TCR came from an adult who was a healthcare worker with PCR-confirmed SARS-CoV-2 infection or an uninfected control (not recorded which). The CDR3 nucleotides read TGTGCCAGCAGCTTATTAGTCGGTGCAGGGCCCGGGTGGGAGACCCAGTACTTC. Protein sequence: CASSLLVGAGPGWETQYF.